This T cell receptor (beta chain) was retrieved from a study of blood T cell repertoires in COVID-19. This clone came up once. The protocol was immunoSEQ multiplex PCR, while the TCRdb copy is restricted to in-frame clones and leaves out a portion. Of about 140,000 clones detected, approximately 86% appear once; the ten largest clones hold roughly 5%. Specimen: peripheral blood. The clonotype originates from a human donor in a cohort sampled during active COVID-19.

In nucleotides, the CDR3 is TGTGCCAGTAGTAGGGCAGGAAGGACCGGGGAGCTGTTTTTT. This translates into CASSRAGRTGELFF. This sequence joins TRBV19 and TRBJ2-2; no firm D call. CDR3 size: 14 residues. Trimming removed 4 bases from V and 5 bases from J, with 11 bases in between. The germline V gene has CDR1 LNHDA and CDR2 SQIVND (reference sequence).